This T cell receptor (beta chain) emerged from a study of blood T cell repertoires in COVID-19. Study summary: In each case, the material was cDNA or gDNA derived from T cells, B-cell-depleted T cells, or PBMCs.

The CDR3 loop spans 14 amino acids. CDR1 is SEHNR, CDR2 FQNEAQ, per germline (reference sequence). The V end lost 5 bases, the J end lost 4 bases, and 14 bases lay between the germline ends. Cohort allocation depended upon clinical history that participants reported. Donors in Cohort 3 who had recovered were those with two negative PCRs, healthcare professional clearance, or resolution of their symptoms. Repertoires were generated with immunoSEQ multiplex PCR, while TCRdb's copy carries only in-frame clones and drops some. The sample holds around 280,000 clones, approximately 90% seen once. The sequencing input was PBMCs or T cells enriched from blood (not recorded which). This clonotype was sampled from a woman between 40 and 55 years old who had recovered from COVID-19. The V gene is TRBV7-9, the J gene TRBJ1-1; D remains unclear. The CDR3 here is CASSTRTSLTEAFF. The CDR3 DNA reads TGTGCCAGCAGCACCCGTACGAGTCTCACTGAAGCTTTCTTT.